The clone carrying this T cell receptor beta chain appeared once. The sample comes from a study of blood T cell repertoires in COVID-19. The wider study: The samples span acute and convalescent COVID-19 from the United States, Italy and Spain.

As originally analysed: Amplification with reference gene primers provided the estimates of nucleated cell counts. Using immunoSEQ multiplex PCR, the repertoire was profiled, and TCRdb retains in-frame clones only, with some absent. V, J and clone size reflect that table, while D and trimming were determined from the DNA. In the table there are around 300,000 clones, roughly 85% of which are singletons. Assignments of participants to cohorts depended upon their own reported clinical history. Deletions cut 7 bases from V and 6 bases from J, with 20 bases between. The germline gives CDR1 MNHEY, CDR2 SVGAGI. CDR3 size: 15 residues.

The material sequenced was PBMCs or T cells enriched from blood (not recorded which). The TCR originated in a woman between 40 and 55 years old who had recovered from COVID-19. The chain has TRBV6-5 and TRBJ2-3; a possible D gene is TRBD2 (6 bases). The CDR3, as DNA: TGTGCCAGCACTTCTGGGACTCACACTCGGGATACGCAGTATTTT. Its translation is CASTSGTHTRDTQYF.